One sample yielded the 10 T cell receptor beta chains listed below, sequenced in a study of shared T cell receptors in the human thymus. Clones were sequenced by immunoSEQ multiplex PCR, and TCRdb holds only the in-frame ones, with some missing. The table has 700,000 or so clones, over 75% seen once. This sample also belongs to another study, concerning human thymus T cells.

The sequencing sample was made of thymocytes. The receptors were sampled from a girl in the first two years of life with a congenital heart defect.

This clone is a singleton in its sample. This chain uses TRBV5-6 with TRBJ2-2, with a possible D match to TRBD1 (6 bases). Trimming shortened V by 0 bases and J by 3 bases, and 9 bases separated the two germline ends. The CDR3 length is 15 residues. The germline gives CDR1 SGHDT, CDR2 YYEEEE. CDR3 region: CASSLVGGYTGELFF. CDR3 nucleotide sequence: TGTGCCAGCAGCTTGGTTGGGGGCTACACCGGGGAGCTGTTTTTT.

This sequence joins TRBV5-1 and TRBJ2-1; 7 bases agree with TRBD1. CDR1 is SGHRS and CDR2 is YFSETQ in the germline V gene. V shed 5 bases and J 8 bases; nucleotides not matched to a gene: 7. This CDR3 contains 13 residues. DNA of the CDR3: TGCGCCAGCAGAGGGGGCCCGGTCTATGAGCAGTTCTTC. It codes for CASRGGPVYEQFF.

The CDR3 bases are TGTGCCAGCAGTTCACGGGACAGCGAAACAGATACGCAGTATTTT. This encodes CASSSRDSETDTQYF. The chain is built from TRBV28 and TRBJ2-3; TRBD1 matches 7 bases. The ends lost 4 bases at V and 3 bases at J; junction bases unmatched: 7. Germline V gene data show CDR1 as MDHEN and CDR2 as SYDVKM. This CDR3 contains 15 residues.

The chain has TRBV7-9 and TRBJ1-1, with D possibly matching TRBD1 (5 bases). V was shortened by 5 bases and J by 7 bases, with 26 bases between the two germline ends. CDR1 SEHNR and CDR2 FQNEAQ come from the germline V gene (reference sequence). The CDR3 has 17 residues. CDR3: CASSPHYIPGGDREAFF. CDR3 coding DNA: TGTGCCAGCAGCCCTCACTATATACCGGGGGGAGACCGTGAAGCTTTCTTT.

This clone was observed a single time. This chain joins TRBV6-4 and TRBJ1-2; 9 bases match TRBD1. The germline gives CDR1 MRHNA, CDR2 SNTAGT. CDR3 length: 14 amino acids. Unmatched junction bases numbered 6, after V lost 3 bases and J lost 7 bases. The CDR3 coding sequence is TGTGCCAGCAGTGAATCCGGGACAGGGCTTGGCTACACCTTC. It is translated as CASSESGTGLGYTF.

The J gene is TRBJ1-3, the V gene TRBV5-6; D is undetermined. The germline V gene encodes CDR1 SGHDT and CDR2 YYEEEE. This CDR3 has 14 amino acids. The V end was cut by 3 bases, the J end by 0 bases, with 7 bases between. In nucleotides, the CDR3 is TGTGCCAGCAGCTCCCAGGACTCTGGAAACACCATATATTTT. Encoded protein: CASSSQDSGNTIYF. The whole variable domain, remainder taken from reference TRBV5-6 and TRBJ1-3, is DAGVTQSPTHLIKTRGQQVTLRCSPKSGHDTVSWYQQALGQGPQFIFQYYEEEERQRGNFPDRFSGHQFPNYSSELNVNALLLGDSALYLCASSSQDSGNTIYFGEGSWLTVV.

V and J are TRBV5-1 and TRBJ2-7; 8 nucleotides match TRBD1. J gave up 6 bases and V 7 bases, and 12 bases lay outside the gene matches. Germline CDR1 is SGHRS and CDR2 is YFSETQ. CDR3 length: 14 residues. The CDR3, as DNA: TGCGCCAGCGGCCGGACAGGGATGACGGGCGAGCAGTACTTC. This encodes CASGRTGMTGEQYF.

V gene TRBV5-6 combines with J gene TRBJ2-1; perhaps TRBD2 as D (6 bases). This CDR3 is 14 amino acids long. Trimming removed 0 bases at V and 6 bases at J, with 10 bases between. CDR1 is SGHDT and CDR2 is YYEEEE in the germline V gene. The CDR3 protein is CASSLGPGGNEQFF. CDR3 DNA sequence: TGTGCCAGCAGCTTGGGTCCCGGGGGCAATGAGCAGTTCTTC.

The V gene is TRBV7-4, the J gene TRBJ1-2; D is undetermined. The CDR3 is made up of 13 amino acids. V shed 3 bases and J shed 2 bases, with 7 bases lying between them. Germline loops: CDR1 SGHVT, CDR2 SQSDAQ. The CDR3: CASSLDLNYGYTF. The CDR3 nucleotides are TGTGCCAGCAGCTTGGACTTAAACTATGGCTACACCTTC.

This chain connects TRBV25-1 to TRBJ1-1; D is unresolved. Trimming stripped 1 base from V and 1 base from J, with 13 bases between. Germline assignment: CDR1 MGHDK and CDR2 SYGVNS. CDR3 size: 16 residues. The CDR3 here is CASSESCSLSNTEAFF. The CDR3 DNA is TGTGCCAGCAGTGAATCTTGTAGTCTTTCGAACACTGAAGCTTTCTTT.